This TCR beta chain was captured by sequencing in a study of T-cell reconstitution after alpha-beta-depleted transplantation in children listed by TCRdb under 2016. Concerning the study at large: The study quantitatively tracked T-cell immune reconstitution after TCRalphabeta/CD19-depleted allogeneic hematopoietic cell transplantation in children using TCR repertoire profiling. General findings and caveats noted by the study authors: In some patients, high TCRbeta diversity at day 60 was attributed to recipient T cells and intrathymic progenitors that had survived conditioning. About two months after transplant, the apparently early recovery of alphabetaT-cell counts reportedly depended on just several hundred clones that had expanded rapidly and came from non-depleted graft cells. Over the following months the frequencies of hyperexpanded clones went down, and after one year T-cell counts and TCRbeta diversity were mostly credited to newly produced T cells.

Sample treatment or condition, as interpreted from the label and publication: allogeneic hematopoietic cell transplantation with graft depleted of TCRalphabeta T cells and CD19 B cells. The children who served as transplant recipients had been given grafts of TCRalphabeta/CD19-depleted allogeneic hematopoietic cells. The library was prepared using PCR. The data were produced on an Illumina HiSeq 2500. TCR library preparation used molecular barcoding, with unique molecular identifiers applied to normalize quantification of the TCRbeta repertoire. The raw public data were reprocessed by TCRdb itself: fastp quality trimming at Q25, MiXCR clonotype calling, in-frame beta chains only. Identical CDR3 proteins give one entry, which carries the most common genes and DNA. This sample is represented by about 980,000 distinct CDR3 sequences; roughly 29% of them were singletons. The ten top clones hold roughly 27% of the sample.

Of note for this clonotype: This clone's antigen is unknown. Base qualities are not at hand, and no much larger clone is one base apart.

The CDR3 spans 16 residues, from the cysteine through the phenylalanine. Only the CDR3 DNA stays, 48 bases, in frame from base 1. Trimming takes 1 base off V and 4 bases off J; junction bases not matched to a gene: 7. The germline V gene encodes CDR1 SGHRS and CDR2 YFSETQ. The rearranged segments are TRBV5-1 and TRBJ2-7, and TRBD1 aligns with 11 junction nucleotides. Here the sequenced sample was PBMCs, mostly from graft donor cells, taken 360 days after TCRalphabeta/CD19-depleted stem cell transplant. The receptor was derived from a boy in the first two years of life who had a stem cell transplant for SCID, so the T cells may come from the graft donor. CDR3 loop: CASSLPRDRGDYEQYF. The DNA sequence is TGCGCCAGCAGCTTGCCCCGGGACAGGGGGGATTACGAGCAGTACTTC.